Below, 30 T cell receptor beta chains from the same sample are listed, as sequenced in a study of radiation and T cells in renal cell carcinoma. Treatment described: 15 Gy SBRT to primary tumor, nephrectomy 4 weeks later. Here immunoSEQ multiplex PCR was the method, and the copy in TCRdb shows in-frame clones only, minus some. The sample has 15,000 to 20,000 clones; approximately 48% are singletons. The sequencing here drew on tumor tissue, taken from a patient whose treatment included radiotherapy and nephrectomy. The receptor source for this set is a woman between 55 and 75 years old with renal cell carcinoma.

This clone was picked up a small number of times. The chain's CDR3 is CASSTRQNPSTDTQYF. The CDR3, as DNA: TGTGCCAGTAGTACCAGACAGAATCCAAGCACAGATACGCAGTATTTT. This chain joins TRBV19 and TRBJ2-3; the D gene is possibly TRBD1 (5 bases). The germline V gene has CDR1 LNHDA and CDR2 SQIVND (reference sequence). V was shortened by 4 bases and J by 0 bases, with 14 bases between the two germline ends. CDR3 length: 16 amino acids.

This clone was counted a few times. This rearrangement joins TRBV2 to TRBJ1-2; 8 bases agree with TRBD1. CDR3 size: 16 residues. Unmatched junction bases numbered 18, after V lost 7 bases and J lost 8 bases. The V gene's germline CDR1 is SNHLY and CDR2 FYNNEI. The CDR3 nucleotides read TGTGCCAGCAAAGAGGTTCCCGAGACAGGGGCTGAGGGCTACACCTTC. This translates into CASKEVPETGAEGYTF. The entire variable domain, with the rest obtained from reference TRBV2 and TRBJ1-2, is as follows: EPEVTQTPSHQVTQMGQEVILRCVPISNHLYFYWYRQILGQKVEFLVSFYNNEISEKSEIFDDQFSVERPDGSNFTLKIRSTKLEDSAMYFCASKEVPETGAEGYTFGSGTRLTVV.

This clone came up a few times. The gene calls are TRBV7-9 and TRBJ2-3; possibly TRBD1 for D (6 bases). CDR3 length equals 15 residues. Germline CDR1 reads SEHNR; CDR2 reads FQNEAQ (reference sequence). The V end lost 5 bases, the J end lost 1 base, and 13 bases lay between the germline ends. CDR3 sequence (DNA): TGTGCCAGCAGCAAAACAGGGTCGGGCACAGATACGCAGTATTTT. Protein product: CASSKTGSGTDTQYF. Based on the CDR3 plus reference TRBV7-9 and TRBJ2-3, the full variable domain is DTGVSQNPRHKITKRGQNVTFRCDPISEHNRLYWYRQTLGQGPEFLTYFQNEAQLEKSRLLSDRFSAERPKGSFSTLEIQRTEQGDSAMYLCASSKTGSGTDTQYFGPGTRLTVL.

V is TRBV7-9 and J is TRBJ2-7; D is possibly TRBD1 or TRBD2 (5 bases each). Germline V CDR1 and CDR2: SEHNR, FQNEAQ (reference sequence). Trimming removed 5 bases from V and 1 base from J, with 12 bases in between. The CDR3 sequence is 14 residues long. CDR3 sequence reads: CASSPRGESYEQYF. The CDR3 DNA reads TGTGCCAGCAGCCCCCGAGGGGAGTCCTACGAGCAGTACTTC.

In its sample, this clone was seen a few times. The rearrangement uses TRBV7-2 and TRBJ2-7; 10 nucleotides agree with TRBD1. Germline CDR1 and CDR2: SGHTA and FQGNSA. The CDR3 spans 17 residues. J gave up 0 bases and V 5 bases, and 10 bases lay outside the gene matches. The CDR3 here is CASSPSSTGGNSYEQYF. CDR3 sequence (DNA): TGTGCCAGCAGCCCATCGTCGACAGGGGGCAACTCCTACGAGCAGTACTTC.

The table lists this clone with many counts. V usage is TRBV7-2 and J usage is TRBJ2-3; D perhaps matches TRBD1 (6 bases). The V gene lost 4 bases and the J gene lost 3 bases, with 11 bases spanning the gap. The CDR3 sequence is 14 residues long. Germline V CDR1 and CDR2: SGHTA, FQGNSA. In nucleotides, the CDR3 is TGTGCCAGCAGCTCCGGACAGATAACAGATACGCAGTATTTT. As protein: CASSSGQITDTQYF.

This clone is categorized as medium-sized. This sequence joins TRBV9 and TRBJ2-2; 10 nucleotides align to TRBD1. This CDR3 comprises 15 residues. The ends lost 4 bases at V and 8 bases at J; junction bases unmatched: 8. The germline V gene has CDR1 SGDLS and CDR2 YYNGEE. The CDR3 sequence: CASSPWGQGKGELFF. The CDR3 DNA reads TGTGCCAGCAGCCCGTGGGGACAGGGGAAGGGGGAGCTGTTTTTT.

This clone was detected many times. The genes are TRBV5-6 and TRBJ1-3; 10 bases match TRBD1. Germline trimming cut 4 bases from V and 3 bases from J; bases unmatched to any gene: 7. The germline CDR1 and CDR2 sequences are SGHDT and YYEEEE. This CDR3 region has 16 residues. The CDR3 sequence: CASSGGTGDSGNTIYF. CDR3 DNA sequence: TGTGCCAGCAGCGGTGGGACAGGGGATAGTGGAAACACCATATATTTT.

This clone was seen only a few times. CDR3 loop: CASSRESSGGRSPLHF. In DNA, the CDR3 is TGTGCCAGCAGCCGAGAGAGTTCTGGGGGGAGATCACCCCTCCACTTT. This rearrangement joins TRBV11-2 to TRBJ1-6; TRBD1 is a possible D gene (5 bases). The CDR3 is 16 residues long. V gave up 5 bases and J gave up 10 bases, with 21 bases separating them. Germline CDR1 reads SGHAT; CDR2 reads FQNNGV.

This clone was detected a few times. The V and J genes are TRBV21-1 and TRBJ1-2; the D segment call TRBD1 is taken from the table without a DNA check. TRBV21-1 corresponds to a pseudogene. The CDR3 runs 15 residues. CDR3 region: CASSMLDRANYGYTF. Written as DNA, the CDR3 is TGTGCCAGCAGCATGTTGGACAGGGCCAACTATGGCTACACCTTC.

The gene calls are TRBV18 and TRBJ1-2; maybe TRBD1 (6 bases). V gave up 6 bases and J gave up 4 bases, with 18 bases separating them. Germline CDR1 KGHSH, CDR2 LQKENI. The CDR3 has 15 residues. The CDR3 sequence: CASSPEKGGGYGYTF. CDR3 nucleotides: TGTGCCAGCTCCCCCGAGAAGGGGGGGGGCTATGGCTACACCTTC.

The chain links TRBV4-1 to TRBJ2-1; the D gene is possibly TRBD2 (6 bases). The CDR3 contains 15 residues. Between the trimmed V and J ends, which lost 4 bases and 4 bases, there was a span of 14 bases. Germline assignment: CDR1 MGHRA and CDR2 YSYEKL. The CDR3 DNA reads as TGCGCCAGCAGCCGAACCGGGACTGCATACAATGAGCAGTTCTTC. It specifies CASSRTGTAYNEQFF.

This clone was observed at least ten times. J is TRBJ1-2 and V is TRBV4-1; 11 nucleotides agree with TRBD1. This CDR3 is 15 amino acids long. Germline trimming cut 0 bases from V and 8 bases from J; bases unmatched to any gene: 5. Germline-derived CDR1 and CDR2 are MGHRA and YSYEKL. The CDR3 sequence is CASSQDPGTGGGYTF. The CDR3 DNA is TGCGCCAGCAGCCAAGATCCGGGGACAGGGGGAGGCTACACCTTC.

The table lists this clone with a count of one. The chain has TRBV20-1 and TRBJ1-2; the D is unclear. The V and J ends lost 1 base and 7 bases respectively, with 7 bases between them. The CDR3 totals 11 residues. CDR1 is DFQATT and CDR2 is SNEGSKA in the germline V gene (reference sequence). Written as DNA, the CDR3 is TGCAGTGCTAGAGGGAGAGGTGGCTACACCTTC. Amino acids: CSARGRGGYTF.

The chain recombines TRBV7-9 with TRBJ2-7, with 8 bases identical to TRBD1. Losses at the gene ends were 5 bases for V and 5 bases for J; bases not matched to a gene: 11. This CDR3 region has 15 residues. Germline V gives CDR1 SEHNR, CDR2 FQNEAQ (reference sequence). The CDR3, as DNA: TGTGCCAGCAGCCAGAGGACAGGGAACCTCAACGAGCAGTACTTC. Its protein product is CASSQRTGNLNEQYF.

The chain carries TRBV10-3 and TRBJ2-1, with 7 positions matching TRBD2. The germline V gene encodes CDR1 ENHRY and CDR2 SYGVKD. The CDR3 consists of 16 residues. Germline trimming cut 0 bases from V and 4 bases from J; bases unmatched to any gene: 6. Written as DNA, the CDR3 is TGTGCCATCAGTGAGTCGGGTAGCGGGCCATACAATGAGCAGTTCTTC. Translating it yields CAISESGSGPYNEQFF.

This chain joins TRBV2 and TRBJ2-7, with D possibly matching TRBD1 (6 bases). Germline V gives CDR1 SNHLY, CDR2 FYNNEI. CDR3 size: 12 residues. V lost 5 bases, J lost 2 bases, and 7 bases lay in between. CDR3 DNA: TGTGCCAGCAGTTGGACAGCCTACGAGCAGTACTTC. Protein: CASSWTAYEQYF.

The DNA for the CDR3 is TGTGCCAGTAGTATAAGTTTCTCGAGCTCCTACAATGAGCAGTTCTTC. Encoded protein: CASSISFSSSYNEQFF. The J gene is TRBJ2-1, the V gene TRBV19, with D unclear. With 2 bases removed from V and 0 bases from J, the gap between germline ends came to 11 bases. The CDR3 totals 16 residues. CDR1 and CDR2 from the germline V gene are LNHDA and SQIVND (reference sequence).

This clone is categorized as large. The rearrangement links TRBV27 to TRBJ1-5, with 7 bases that match TRBD1. Germline-derived CDR1 and CDR2 are MNHEY and SMNVEV (reference sequence). This CDR3 region has 14 residues. Unmatched junction bases numbered 5, after V lost 5 bases and J lost 4 bases. The CDR3 spells CASSPGRGNQPQHF. CDR3 nucleotide sequence: TGTGCCAGCAGTCCAGGCAGGGGGAATCAGCCCCAGCATTTT.

The chain combines TRBV6-1 with TRBJ2-7, with 9 positions matching TRBD1. The CDR3 is 13 amino acids. The trim removed 6 bases at V and 5 bases at J, leaving 5 bases unmatched. The germline V gene encodes CDR1 MNHNS and CDR2 SASEGT. CDR3 protein: CASRRGQGNEQYF. CDR3 nucleotides: TGTGCCAGCAGGCGGGGACAGGGAAACGAGCAGTACTTC.

This chain links TRBV2 with TRBJ1-3, with D unresolved. CDR3 length equals 15 residues. CDR1 SNHLY and CDR2 FYNNEI come from the germline V gene. V was cut by 4 bases and J by 4 bases, with 14 bases left in between. The CDR3 DNA reads as TGTGCCAGCAGTGGCGAGCAGGTTTCGGGAAACACCATATATTTT. Translating gives CASSGEQVSGNTIYF.

The table lists this clone with many counts. The genes are TRBV14 and TRBJ1-1, with D unresolved. V lost 2 bases, J lost 7 bases, and 11 bases lay in between. The CDR3 spans 13 residues. In germline, CDR1 is SGHDN, CDR2 FVKESK. CDR3 residues: CASSQIGLGEAFF. CDR3 DNA: TGTGCCAGCAGCCAAATAGGGTTGGGTGAAGCTTTCTTT. Based on the CDR3 plus reference TRBV14 and TRBJ1-1, the full variable domain is EAGVTQFPSHSVIEKGQTVTLRCDPISGHDNLYWYRRVMGKEIKFLLHFVKESKQDESGMPNNRFLAERTGGTYSTLKVQPAELEDSGVYFCASSQIGLGEAFFGQGTRLTVV.

This clone was picked up many times. The CDR3: CASSLDRGRGYEQYF. In nucleotides, the CDR3 is TGTGCCAGCAGCTTGGATAGGGGTAGAGGCTACGAGCAGTACTTC. The chain carries TRBV5-5 and TRBJ2-7, with D perhaps matching TRBD1 (5 bases). Germline loops: CDR1 SGHKS, CDR2 YYEKEE (reference sequence). The CDR3 runs 15 residues. V was cut by 0 bases and J by 3 bases, with 13 bases left in between.

The chain employs TRBV20-1 and TRBJ2-7; D call uncertain. CDR1 DFQATT and CDR2 SNEGSKA come from the germline V gene (reference sequence). CDR3 length: 10 residues. The V and J ends lost 5 bases and 0 bases respectively, with 2 bases between them. CDR3: CSALSYEQYF. CDR3 in DNA: TGCAGTGCTCTCTCCTACGAGCAGTACTTC.

The V call is TRBV2, the J call TRBJ2-7; 8 bases map to TRBD2. Trimming at V came to 6 bases and at J to 2 bases, leaving 12 bases not matched to a gene. The CDR3 sequence is 16 residues long. Per the germline V gene, CDR1 is SNHLY and CDR2 is FYNNEI. The CDR3 bases are TGTGCCAGCAGACCTTTTCTAGCGGGCTCCACCTACGAGCAGTACTTC. It encodes CASRPFLAGSTYEQYF.

This clone was counted only a few times. The rearrangement joins TRBV28 to TRBJ1-6; D unresolved. Between the trimmed V and J ends, which lost 7 bases and 5 bases, there was a span of 12 bases. Germline loops: CDR1 MDHEN, CDR2 SYDVKM. The CDR3 totals 14 residues. The CDR3 here is CASINRVNNSPLHF. CDR3 sequence (DNA): TGTGCCAGCATCAATAGGGTAAATAATTCACCCCTCCACTTT.

This chain joins TRBV18 and TRBJ1-1; D remains unclear. This CDR3 contains 11 residues. Germline CDR1 KGHSH, CDR2 LQKENI. Trimming left V 6 bases short and J 8 bases short, with 10 bases between. The CDR3 DNA sequence: TGTGCCAGCTCTCAGAGGATGGAAGCTTTCTTT. Its protein is CASSQRMEAFF.

In nucleotides, the CDR3 is TGTGCCAGCAGCCTTATAGGACAGTGGAACACTGAAGCTTTCTTT. It yields the protein CASSLIGQWNTEAFF. This chain links TRBV5-5 with TRBJ1-1; TRBD1 might be the D (6 bases). Germline lookup yields CDR1 SGHKS and CDR2 YYEKEE (reference sequence). The V end lost 4 bases, the J end lost 1 base, and 14 bases lay between the germline ends. The CDR3 sequence is 15 residues long.

CDR3 sequence reads: CASEPYLRARDTEAFF. The CDR3 DNA follows: TGTGCCAGCGAACCCTACCTCCGTGCACGGGACACTGAAGCTTTCTTT. The J gene is TRBJ1-1, the V gene TRBV5-3; D uncertain. TRBV5-3 is an ORF for which the function is uncertain. The V end was cut by 8 bases, the J end by 3 bases, with 23 bases between. CDR3 size: 16 residues.

The chain joins TRBV30 to TRBJ1-1; unclear D gene. This CDR3 is 15 amino acids long. The V end lost 2 bases, the J end lost 4 bases, and 17 bases lay between the germline ends. Looked up from germline, CDR1 is GTSNPN and CDR2 is SVGIG (reference sequence). The CDR3 is CAWSTLRTRGTEAFF. CDR3 sequence (DNA): TGTGCCTGGAGTACTCTGAGGACCCGGGGCACTGAAGCTTTCTTT.